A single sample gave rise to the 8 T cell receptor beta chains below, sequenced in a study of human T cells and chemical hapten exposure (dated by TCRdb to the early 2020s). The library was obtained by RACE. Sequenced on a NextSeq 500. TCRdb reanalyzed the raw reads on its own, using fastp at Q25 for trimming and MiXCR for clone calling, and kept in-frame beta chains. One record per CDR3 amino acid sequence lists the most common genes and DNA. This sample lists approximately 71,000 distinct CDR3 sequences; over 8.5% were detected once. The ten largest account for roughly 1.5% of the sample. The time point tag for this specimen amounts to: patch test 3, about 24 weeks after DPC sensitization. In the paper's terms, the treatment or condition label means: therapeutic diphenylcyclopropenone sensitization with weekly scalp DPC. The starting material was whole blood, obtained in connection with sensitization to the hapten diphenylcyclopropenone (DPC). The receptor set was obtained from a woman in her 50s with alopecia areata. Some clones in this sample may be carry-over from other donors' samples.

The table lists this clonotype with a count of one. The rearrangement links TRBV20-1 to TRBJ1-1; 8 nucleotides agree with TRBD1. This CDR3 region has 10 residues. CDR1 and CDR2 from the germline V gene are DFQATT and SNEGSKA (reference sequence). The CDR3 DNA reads TGCAGGGCGACAGGGGCGCATGCTTTCTTT. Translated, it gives CRATGAHAFF.

CDR3 sequence reads: CASSLTVNTEAFF. DNA of the CDR3: TGTGCCAGCAGCTTGACAGTTAACACTGAAGCTTTCTTT. The rearrangement links TRBV7-2 to TRBJ1-1, with TRBD1 as a possible D gene (5 bases). The CDR3 length is 13 residues. Germline CDR1 reads SGHTA; CDR2 reads FQGNSA. Trimming took off 3 bases at V and 2 bases at J, with 7 bases between the two ends.

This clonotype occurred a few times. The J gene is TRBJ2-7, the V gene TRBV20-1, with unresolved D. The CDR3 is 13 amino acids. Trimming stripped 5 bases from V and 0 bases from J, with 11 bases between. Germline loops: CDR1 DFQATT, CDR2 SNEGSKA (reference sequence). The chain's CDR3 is CSADVTYSYEQYF. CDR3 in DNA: TGCAGTGCTGACGTCACATACTCCTACGAGCAGTACTTC.

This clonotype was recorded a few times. CDR3 nucleotides: TGTGCCAGCAGCGCCGGCGCCTATAGCACAGATACGCAGTATTTT. This translates into CASSAGAYSTDTQYF. The chain employs TRBV7-2 and TRBJ2-3; no reliable D call. V dropped 5 bases and J dropped 0 bases, with 12 bases sitting between them. Germline lookup yields CDR1 SGHTA and CDR2 FQGNSA. The CDR3 is made up of 15 amino acids.

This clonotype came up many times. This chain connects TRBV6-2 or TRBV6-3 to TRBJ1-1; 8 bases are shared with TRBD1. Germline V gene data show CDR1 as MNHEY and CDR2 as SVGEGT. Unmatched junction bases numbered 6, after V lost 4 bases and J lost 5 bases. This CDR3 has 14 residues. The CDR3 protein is CASSLTGAGTEAFF. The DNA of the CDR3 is TGTGCCAGCAGTTTGACAGGGGCAGGAACTGAAGCTTTCTTT.

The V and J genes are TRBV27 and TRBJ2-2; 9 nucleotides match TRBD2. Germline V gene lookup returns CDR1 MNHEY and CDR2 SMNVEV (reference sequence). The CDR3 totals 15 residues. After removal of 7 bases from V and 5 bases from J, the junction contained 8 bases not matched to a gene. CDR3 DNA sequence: TGTGCCAGCACCATTAGCGGGAGAGGGACCGGGGAGCTGTTTTTT. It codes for CASTISGRGTGELFF.

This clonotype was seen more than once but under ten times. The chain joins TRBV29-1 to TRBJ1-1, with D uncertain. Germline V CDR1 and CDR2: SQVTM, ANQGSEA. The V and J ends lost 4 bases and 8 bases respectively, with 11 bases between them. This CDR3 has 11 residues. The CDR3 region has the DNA TGCAGCGTTGTAACGGCCGTCGAAGCTTTCTTT. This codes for CSVVTAVEAFF.

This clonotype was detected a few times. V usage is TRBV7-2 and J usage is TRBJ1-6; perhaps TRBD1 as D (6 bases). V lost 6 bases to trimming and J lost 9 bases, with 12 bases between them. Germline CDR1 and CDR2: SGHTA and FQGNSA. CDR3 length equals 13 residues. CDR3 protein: CASRKGDASPLHF. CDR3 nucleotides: TGTGCCAGCAGGAAGGGGGATGCTTCACCCCTCCACTTT.